These T cell receptor beta chains were read from a single sample in a study of T cell repertoires in cytomegalovirus infection. TCRdb processed the reads anew with MiXCR; each CDR3 protein has one entry. The sample records fewer than 200,000 distinct CDR3 sequences, around an eighth being singletons. The sequencing input was PBMCs. These receptors were obtained from a human donor in good health (CMV status not recorded). Some clones in this sample may be carry-over from other donors' samples. Each CDR3 is given with its conserved first and last residue. D genes are given only for firm matches. A clone size is listed for some rows: how often the clone was seen (once, few, many), or a class if it is expanded.

clone size,D gene,J gene,V gene,CDR3 protein,CDR3 DNA
many,-,TRBJ2-7,TRBV4-1,CASSQGRVSSYEQYF,TGCGCCAGCAGCCAAGGACGGGTGTCCTCCTACGAGCAGTACTTC
many,-,TRBJ2-6,TRBV7-9,CASSAPGHKYSGANVLTF,TGTGCCAGCAGCGCACCGGGACACAAGTACTCTGGGGCCAACGTCCTGACTTTC
few,-,TRBJ1-5,TRBV2,CASSEALGMRNQPQHF,TGTGCCAGCAGTGAAGCGCTGGGAATGAGGAATCAGCCCCAGCATTTT
-,-,TRBJ2-7,TRBV12-3/TRBV12-4,CASSLGASPYEQYF,TGTGCCAGCAGTTTGGGAGCGAGCCCCTACGAGCAGTACTTC
many,TRBD2,TRBJ2-1,TRBV6-2/TRBV6-3,CASSYPVLAGGPHEQFF,TGTGCCAGCAGTTACCCGGTTCTAGCGGGAGGGCCCCATGAGCAGTTCTTC
-,-,TRBJ2-1,TRBV7-9,CASSPPLRAGIHNEQFF,TGTGCCAGCAGCCCCCCTCTCAGGGCGGGGATACACAATGAGCAGTTCTTC
-,TRBD1,TRBJ2-5,TRBV20-1,CSAPVRDRGATQYF,TGCAGTGCCCCCGTCAGGGACAGGGGGGCGACCCAGTACTTC
few,-,TRBJ2-5,TRBV6-2/TRBV6-3,CASSYSRREETQYF,TGTGCCAGCAGTTACTCGAGGCGGGAAGAGACCCAGTACTTC
few,-,TRBJ2-5,TRBV4-1,CASSQDSETRQETQYF,TGCGCCAGCAGCCAAGATAGCGAAACGAGGCAAGAGACCCAGTACTTC
few,TRBD1,TRBJ2-3,TRBV3-1,CASSYRGKVDTQYF,TGTGCCAGCAGCTACAGGGGGAAAGTAGATACGCAGTATTTT
-,-,TRBJ2-1,TRBV18,CASSRGESGRNEQSF,TGTGCCAGCTCACGTGGGGAGTCGGGAAGGAATGAGCAGTCCTTC
few,TRBD2,TRBJ2-5,TRBV29-1,CSVDSPAGNTQYF,TGCAGCGTTGATTCTCCAGCGGGGAATACCCAGTACTTC
many,-,TRBJ2-2,TRBV28,CASTQMSGELFF,TGTGCCAGCACACAAATGTCCGGGGAGCTGTTTTTT
-,-,TRBJ2-3,TRBV9,CASSVGPGTDTQYF,TGTGCCAGCAGCGTAGGACCCGGCACAGATACGCAGTATTTT
-,TRBD1,TRBJ2-1,TRBV9,CASSVVTGVYDEQFF,TGTGCCAGCAGCGTAGTGACAGGGGTATACGATGAGCAGTTCTTC
few,TRBD1,TRBJ1-5,TRBV5-1,CASSLEGQGNQPQHF,TGCGCCAGCAGCTTGGAAGGACAGGGTAATCAGCCCCAGCATTTT
many,-,TRBJ1-2,TRBV7-6,CASSLVPGPYGYTF,TGTGCCAGCAGCTTAGTTCCGGGGCCATATGGCTACACCTTC
-,-,TRBJ2-1,TRBV11-3,CASSPQDEQFF,TGTGCCAGCAGCCCCCAGGATGAGCAGTTCTTC
-,-,TRBJ1-1,TRBV7-9,CASSSIMNTEAFF,TGTGCCAGCAGTTCGATCATGAACACTGAAGCTTTCTTT
few,TRBD1,TRBJ2-7,TRBV19,CASSPTGTGAYEQYF,TGTGCCAGTAGTCCAACCGGGACAGGAGCCTACGAGCAGTACTTC
-,TRBD2,TRBJ2-3,TRBV27,CASSPSASGSRTDAQYF,TGTGCCAGCAGTCCCTCCGCCAGCGGGAGTCGGACAGATGCGCAGTATTTT
many,-,TRBJ1-2,TRBV28,CASSPRRGGYGYTF,TGTGCCAGCAGCCCCCGGAGGGGCGGGTATGGCTACACCTTC
-,-,TRBJ2-3,TRBV6-2/TRBV6-3,CASSPTSSTQYF,TGTGCCAGCAGCCCTACTAGTAGTACGCAGTATTTT
few,-,TRBJ1-2,TRBV30,CAWRLGLNYGYTF,TGTGCCTGGAGGCTGGGGTTAAACTATGGCTACACCTTC
-,-,TRBJ1-2,TRBV29-1,CSVEPANYGYTF,TGCAGCGTTGAGCCAGCTAACTATGGCTACACCTTC
-,-,TRBJ2-6,TRBV30,CAWILKGLKSGANVLTF,TGTGCCTGGATTCTGAAGGGACTCAAATCTGGGGCCAACGTCCTGACTTTC
few,TRBD1,TRBJ1-2,TRBV10-3,CAINRQGFGKNYGYTF,TGTGCCATCAATAGACAGGGTTTCGGAAAAAACTATGGCTACACCTTC
many,-,TRBJ1-5,TRBV12-3/TRBV12-4,CASSLAGVFSNQPQHF,TGTGCCAGCAGTCTCGCGGGCGTTTTTAGCAATCAGCCCCAGCATTTT
many,-,TRBJ2-7,TRBV12-3/TRBV12-4,CASSPGDLGYEQYF,TGTGCCAGCAGTCCGGGGGATTTAGGCTACGAGCAGTACTTC
few,-,TRBJ1-2,TRBV7-2,CASSSDWRGRGGYTF,TGTGCCAGCAGCTCCGACTGGAGGGGAAGAGGTGGCTACACCTTC
-,-,TRBJ1-1,TRBV19,CASTSRGANTEAFF,TGTGCCAGTACCTCTAGGGGTGCGAACACTGAAGCTTTCTTT
many,TRBD2,TRBJ2-2,TRBV20-1,CSARRTTSGIDGTGELFF,TGCAGTGCTCGCCGGACGACTAGCGGGATTGACGGCACCGGGGAGCTGTTTTTT
many,-,TRBJ2-2,TRBV7-2,CASRQRGSGELFF,TGTGCCAGCAGACAAAGAGGGTCCGGGGAGCTGTTTTTT
-,-,TRBJ2-3,TRBV7-2,CASSSREGTDTQYF,TGTGCCAGCAGCTCCAGAGAGGGCACAGATACGCAGTATTTT
-,-,TRBJ2-7,TRBV29-1,CSFSAGGERGVQYF,TGCAGCTTCTCTGCCGGAGGGGAGAGGGGGGTGCAGTACTTC
-,TRBD2,TRBJ2-1,TRBV6-2/TRBV6-3,CASSLRTSGASYNEQFF,TGTGCCAGCAGTTTGCGGACTAGCGGGGCATCCTACAATGAGCAGTTCTTC
few,TRBD2,TRBJ2-3,TRBV20-1,CSAVGASGASTDTQYF,TGCAGTGCGGTAGGGGCTAGCGGGGCTAGCACAGATACGCAGTATTTT
many,-,TRBJ1-2,TRBV7-2,CASSLEEGTNYGYTF,TGTGCCAGCAGCTTAGAGGAGGGAACTAACTATGGCTACACCTTC
many,-,TRBJ1-3,TRBV29-1,CSVASGGTGNTIYF,TGCAGCGTTGCATCTGGGGGCACTGGAAACACCATATATTTT
-,-,TRBJ1-4,TRBV7-9,CASSLDGTIATNEKLFF,TGTGCCAGCAGCTTAGATGGGACAATCGCAACTAATGAAAAACTGTTTTTT
-,TRBD1,TRBJ1-2,TRBV15,CATSRAMDRGTIGYTF,TGTGCCACCAGCAGAGCCATGGACAGGGGGACTATTGGCTACACCTTC
few,TRBD1,TRBJ2-7,TRBV19,CASSIGGQASYEQYF,TGTGCCAGTAGTATAGGGGGACAGGCCTCCTACGAGCAGTACTTC
-,TRBD2,TRBJ2-4,TRBV27,CASGPGGLSKNIQYF,TGTGCCAGCGGGCCGGGGGGGCTGTCCAAAAACATTCAGTACTTC
many,TRBD1,TRBJ1-4,TRBV7-9,CASSPWTGPNEKLFF,TGTGCCAGCAGCCCCTGGACAGGGCCCAATGAAAAACTGTTTTTT
-,-,TRBJ1-5,TRBV6-4,CASSDGAGNYSNQPQHF,TGTGCCAGCAGTGACGGAGCAGGGAATTATAGCAATCAGCCCCAGCATTTT
few,-,TRBJ1-4,TRBV5-5,CASSLGAGTPHEKLFF,TGTGCCAGCAGCTTGGGGGCTGGGACGCCTCATGAAAAACTGTTTTTT
-,TRBD2,TRBJ2-2,TRBV5-4,CASSYSGRTGELFF,TGTGCCAGCAGCTATAGCGGGAGGACCGGGGAGCTGTTTTTT
-,-,TRBJ2-7,TRBV7-2,CASSPGGWQYF,TGTGCCAGCAGCCCCGGGGGCTGGCAGTACTTC
many,-,TRBJ2-7,TRBV7-2,CASSLTRVGEQYF,TGTGCCAGCAGCTTAACCAGGGTAGGCGAGCAGTACTTC
many,-,TRBJ2-1,TRBV14,CASSFYQGRVGNEQFF,TGTGCCAGCAGCTTTTACCAGGGAAGGGTCGGTAATGAGCAGTTCTTC
many,-,TRBJ2-7,TRBV7-2,CASSSLYEQYF,TGTGCCAGCAGCTCCCTATACGAGCAGTACTTC
many,TRBD1,TRBJ1-5,TRBV12-3/TRBV12-4,CASREDRGVWQPQHF,TGTGCCAGCAGGGAGGACAGGGGAGTGTGGCAGCCCCAGCATTTT
-,-,TRBJ2-7,TRBV29-1,CSVGRAGVNYEQYF,TGCAGCGTTGGTCGGGCAGGGGTAAACTACGAGCAGTACTTC
many,-,TRBJ1-6,TRBV12-3/TRBV12-4,CASSLRVDNSPLHF,TGTGCCAGCAGTTTAAGGGTTGATAATTCACCCCTCCACTTT
many,TRBD2,TRBJ2-3,TRBV7-2,CASSLSGTYHTDTQYF,TGTGCCAGCAGCCTTAGCGGGACTTACCACACAGATACGCAGTATTTT